This is a list of T cell receptor beta chains from one sample in a study of shared clonotypes between healthy human individuals. Libraries were prepared by immunoSEQ multiplex PCR; TCRdb keeps only in-frame clonotypes and omits some of them. The sample consists of fewer than 1 million clones, roughly 96% of them appearing once. The sequencing input was naive CD8+ T cells sorted from blood. These receptors all come from a young man in good health. Each CDR3 is given with its conserved first and last residue. The D gene is left open where the match is weak. Size is stated for part of the rows, as once, few or many counts, or as a class when the clone is expanded.

j_call	clone_size	v_call	d_call	cdr3_aa	cdr3_nt
TRBJ1-2	-	TRBV28	-	CASSFTGILYGYTF	TGTGCCAGCAGTTTTACAGGAATACTATACGGCTACACCTTC
TRBJ1-2	-	TRBV7-2	-	CASSSRGYGYTF	TGTGCCAGCAGCTCAAGGGGTTATGGCTACACCTTC
TRBJ2-7	-	TRBV2	-	CASGAAEQYF	TGTGCCAGCGGGGCAGCCGAGCAGTACTTC
TRBJ2-7	-	TRBV5-1	TRBD1	CASSSPGQGSSYEQYF	TGCGCCAGCAGCTCACCGGGACAGGGAAGCTCCTACGAGCAGTACTTC
TRBJ2-7	-	TRBV5-1	-	CASSLEFGTATYEQYF	TGCGCCAGCAGCTTGGAATTCGGGACTGCCACCTACGAGCAGTACTTC
TRBJ1-2	-	TRBV7-9	TRBD1	CASSRTRDRGPSDDGYTF	TGTGCCAGCAGCCGAACCCGGGACAGGGGCCCTTCGGACGATGGCTACACCTTC
TRBJ2-1	-	TRBV5-6	TRBD2	CASAARASGYNEQFF	TGTGCCAGCGCAGCGCGGGCTAGCGGCTACAATGAGCAGTTCTTC
TRBJ2-7	-	TRBV27	-	CASSLSTGSYEQYF	TGTGCCAGCAGTTTATCGACGGGATCTTACGAGCAGTACTTC
TRBJ2-3	-	TRBV2	TRBD1	CASSEGQGADTQYF	TGTGCCAGCAGTGAGGGACAGGGGGCAGATACGCAGTATTTT
TRBJ2-3	-	TRBV27	TRBD2	CASSLRTSGTDTQYF	TGTGCCAGCAGTTTAAGGACTAGCGGCACAGATACGCAGTATTTT
TRBJ2-1	-	TRBV9	TRBD2	CASSVGSGSEQFF	TGTGCCAGCAGCGTAGGTAGCGGGAGTGAACAGTTCTTC
TRBJ2-1	-	TRBV2	TRBD2	CASSGSGSSYNEQFF	TGTGCCAGCAGTGGGAGCGGGAGCAGCTACAATGAGCAGTTCTTC
TRBJ2-5	-	TRBV4-1	TRBD2	CASSQELPGGETQYF	TGCGCCAGCAGCCAAGAATTACCGGGAGGAGAGACCCAGTACTTC
TRBJ2-7	-	TRBV13	TRBD1	CASSLARDRLSYEQYF	TGTGCCAGCAGCTTAGCGAGGGACAGACTCTCCTACGAGCAGTACTTC
TRBJ2-7	-	TRBV10-2	TRBD2	CASRDSSGSPSYEQYF	TGCGCCAGCAGAGACTCTAGCGGTAGCCCCTCGTACGAGCAGTACTTC
TRBJ2-7	-	TRBV25-1	TRBD1	CASSRDRDEQYF	TGTGCCAGCAGTAGGGACAGGGACGAGCAGTACTTC
TRBJ2-7	-	TRBV5-1	TRBD1	CASSYSTGAYEQYF	TGCGCCAGCAGCTACTCGACAGGGGCCTACGAGCAGTACTTC
TRBJ1-1	-	TRBV18	-	CASSGGTTNTEAFF	TGTGCCAGCTCTGGTGGGACAACGAACACTGAAGCTTTCTTT
TRBJ2-1	-	TRBV7-9	-	CASSRTTYNEQFF	TGTGCCAGCAGCCGGACAACCTACAATGAGCAGTTCTTC
TRBJ1-5	-	TRBV4-1	TRBD1	CASSQVVVRGRQPQHF	TGCGCCAGCAGCCAAGTGGTGGTCAGGGGGAGACAGCCCCAGCATTTT
TRBJ1-1	once	TRBV13	TRBD1	CASSQGQIPPEAFF	TGTGCCAGCAGCCAGGGACAGATTCCCCCTGAAGCTTTCTTT
TRBJ2-3	-	TRBV29-1	-	CSVERAGRQDTQYF	TGCAGCGTTGAGCGGGCAGGGAGACAAGATACGCAGTATTTT
TRBJ1-1	-	TRBV6-6	-	CASKWSVNTEAFF	TGTGCCAGCAAATGGTCAGTGAACACTGAAGCTTTCTTT
TRBJ1-1	-	TRBV5-1	TRBD1	CASSPPQGANTEAFF	TGCGCCAGCAGCCCCCCACAGGGGGCGAACACTGAAGCTTTCTTT
TRBJ1-4	-	TRBV27	-	CASSSYAGATNEKLFF	TGTGCCAGCAGTTCATACGCAGGGGCAACTAATGAAAAACTGTTTTTT
TRBJ1-3	-	TRBV7-6	-	CASSLETTIHSGNTIYF	TGTGCCAGCAGCCTAGAAACGACCATTCACTCTGGAAACACCATATATTTT
TRBJ2-1	-	TRBV13	-	CASSADQSRYNEQFF	TGTGCCAGCAGCGCGGACCAATCACGCTACAATGAGCAGTTCTTC
TRBJ1-2	once	TRBV7-9	-	CASSSASVGTRGYTF	TGTGCCAGCAGCTCGGCATCTGTCGGGACTAGGGGCTACACCTTC
TRBJ2-1	-	TRBV28	TRBD2	CASSRGTSAYNEQFF	TGTGCCAGCAGCCGCGGGACTAGCGCATACAATGAGCAGTTCTTC
TRBJ2-5	few	TRBV29-1	TRBD1	CSVEPDRGRQETQYF	TGCAGCGTTGAACCCGACAGGGGACGCCAAGAGACCCAGTACTTC
TRBJ2-2	-	TRBV7-9	TRBD2	CASSLGRGTSGKNTGELFF	TGTGCCAGCAGCTTAGGACGGGGGACTAGCGGGAAGAACACCGGGGAGCTGTTTTTT
TRBJ2-1	-	TRBV27	TRBD2	CASSARTSGVNEQFF	TGTGCCAGCAGTGCCCGGACTAGCGGGGTAAATGAGCAGTTCTTC
TRBJ2-7	-	TRBV27	-	CASSLSRDSEQYF	TGTGCCAGCAGTTTATCACGGGACTCCGAGCAGTACTTC
TRBJ1-2	-	TRBV7-8	-	CASSQDSYGYTF	TGTGCCAGCAGCCAGGACAGCTATGGCTACACCTTC
TRBJ2-1	-	TRBV4-1	TRBD2	CASSLGLAGQNEQFF	TGCGCCAGCAGCCTGGGACTAGCGGGACAGAATGAGCAGTTCTTC